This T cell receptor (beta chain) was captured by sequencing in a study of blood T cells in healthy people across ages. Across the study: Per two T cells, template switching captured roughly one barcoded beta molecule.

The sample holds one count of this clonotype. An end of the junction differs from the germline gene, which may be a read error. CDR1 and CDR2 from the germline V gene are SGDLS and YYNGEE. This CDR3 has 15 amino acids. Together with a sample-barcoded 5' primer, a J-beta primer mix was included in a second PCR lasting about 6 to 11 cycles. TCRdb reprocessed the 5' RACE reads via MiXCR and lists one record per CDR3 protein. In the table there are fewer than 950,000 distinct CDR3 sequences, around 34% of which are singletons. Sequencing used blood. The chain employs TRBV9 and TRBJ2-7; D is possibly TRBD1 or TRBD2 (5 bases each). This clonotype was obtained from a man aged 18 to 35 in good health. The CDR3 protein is CANSQDTGTSYEQYF. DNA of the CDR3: TGTGCCAACAGCCAAGATACCGGGACCTCCTACGAGCAGTACTTC.